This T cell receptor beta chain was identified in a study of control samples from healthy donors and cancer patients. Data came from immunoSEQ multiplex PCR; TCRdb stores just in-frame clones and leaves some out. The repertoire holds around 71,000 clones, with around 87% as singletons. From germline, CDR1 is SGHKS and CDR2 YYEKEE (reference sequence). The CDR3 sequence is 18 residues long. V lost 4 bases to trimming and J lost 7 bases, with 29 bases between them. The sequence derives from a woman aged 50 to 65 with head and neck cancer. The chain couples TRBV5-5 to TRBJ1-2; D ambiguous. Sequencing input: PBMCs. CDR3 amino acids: CASSPEGIASLLGTGYTF. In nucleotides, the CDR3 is TGTGCCAGCAGCCCCGAGGGCATTGCATCACTATTAGGAACTGGCTACACCTTC.